This T cell receptor (beta chain) is from a study of blood T cell repertoires in COVID-19. Study information: The cDNA or gDNA used as material had been derived from T cells, B-cell-depleted T cells, or PBMCs.

In the original workflow: It was from reference gene primer amplification that nucleated cell counts were estimated. The method was immunoSEQ multiplex PCR; TCRdb's version includes in-frame clones alone and lacks a portion of them. The V and J calls and clone size are taken from that table; D and trimming were inferred from the DNA. The sample lists around 130,000 clones, more than 75% occurring once. This clone was detected once. Per the germline V gene, CDR1 is KGHSH and CDR2 is LQKENI. The ends were cut back, 3 bases at V and 2 bases at J, with 12 bases in the middle. The CDR3 spans 15 residues. The sequencing sample was made of peripheral blood. J is TRBJ2-3 and V is TRBV18; weak D call: TRBD2 (6 bases). The sequence came from a woman between 45 and 60 years old who had recovered from COVID-19. The CDR3 reads CASSPGGAFTDTQYF. As DNA, the CDR3 is TGTGCCAGCTCACCGGGCGGGGCCTTCACAGATACGCAGTATTTT. Full variable domain (rest looked up from reference TRBV18 and TRBJ2-3): NAGVMQNPRHLVRRRGQEARLRCSPMKGHSHVYWYRQLPEEGLKFMVYLQKENIIDESGMPKERFSAEFPKEGPSILRIQQVVRGDSAAYFCASSPGGAFTDTQYFGPGTRLTVL.